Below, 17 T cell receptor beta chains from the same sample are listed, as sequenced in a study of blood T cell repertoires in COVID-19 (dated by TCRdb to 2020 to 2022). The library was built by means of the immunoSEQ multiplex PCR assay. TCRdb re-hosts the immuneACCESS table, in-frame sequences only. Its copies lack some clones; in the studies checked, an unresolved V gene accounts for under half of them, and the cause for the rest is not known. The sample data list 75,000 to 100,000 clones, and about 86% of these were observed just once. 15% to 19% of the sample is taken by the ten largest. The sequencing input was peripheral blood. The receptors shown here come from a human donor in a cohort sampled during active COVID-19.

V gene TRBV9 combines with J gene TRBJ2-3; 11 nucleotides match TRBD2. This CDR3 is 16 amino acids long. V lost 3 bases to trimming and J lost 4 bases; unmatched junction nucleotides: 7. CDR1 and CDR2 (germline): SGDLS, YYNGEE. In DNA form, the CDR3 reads TGTGCCAGCAGCGCCCTTAGCGGGGGGGCCTCAGATACGCAGTATTTT. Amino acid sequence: CASSALSGGASDTQYF.

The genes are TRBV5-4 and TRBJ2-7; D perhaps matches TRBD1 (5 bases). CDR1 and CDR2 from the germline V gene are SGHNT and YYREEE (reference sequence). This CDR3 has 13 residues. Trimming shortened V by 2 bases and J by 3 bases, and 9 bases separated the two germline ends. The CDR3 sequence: CASSFPDSYEQYF. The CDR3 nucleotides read TGTGCCAGCAGCTTCCCAGACAGCTACGAGCAGTACTTC.

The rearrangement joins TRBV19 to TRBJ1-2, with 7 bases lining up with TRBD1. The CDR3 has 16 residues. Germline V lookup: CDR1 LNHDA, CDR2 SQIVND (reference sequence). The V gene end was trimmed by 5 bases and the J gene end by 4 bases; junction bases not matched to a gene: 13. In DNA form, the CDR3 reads TGTGCCAGTAGTGAGGGGGCAAGGACAGTTCTCTATGGCTACACCTTC. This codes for CASSEGARTVLYGYTF.

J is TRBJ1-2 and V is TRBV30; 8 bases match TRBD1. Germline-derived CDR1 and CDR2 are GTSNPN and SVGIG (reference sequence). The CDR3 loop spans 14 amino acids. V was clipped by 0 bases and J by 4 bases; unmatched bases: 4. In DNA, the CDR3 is TGTGCCTGGAGTGTACAGACAGGGGCCTATGGCTACACCTTC. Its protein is CAWSVQTGAYGYTF.

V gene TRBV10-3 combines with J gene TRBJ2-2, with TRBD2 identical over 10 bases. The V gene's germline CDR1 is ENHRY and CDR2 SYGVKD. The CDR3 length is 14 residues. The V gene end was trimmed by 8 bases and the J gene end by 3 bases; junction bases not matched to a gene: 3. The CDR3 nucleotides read TGTGCCATCGGGACTAGCGTTGACACCGGGGAGCTGTTTTTT. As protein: CAIGTSVDTGELFF.

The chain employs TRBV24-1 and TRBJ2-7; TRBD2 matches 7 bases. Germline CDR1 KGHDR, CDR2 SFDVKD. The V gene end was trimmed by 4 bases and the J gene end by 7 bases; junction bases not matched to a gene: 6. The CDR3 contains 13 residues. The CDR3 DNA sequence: TGTGCCACCAGTGACCCGACTAGCTTGGAGCAGTACTTC. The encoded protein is CATSDPTSLEQYF.

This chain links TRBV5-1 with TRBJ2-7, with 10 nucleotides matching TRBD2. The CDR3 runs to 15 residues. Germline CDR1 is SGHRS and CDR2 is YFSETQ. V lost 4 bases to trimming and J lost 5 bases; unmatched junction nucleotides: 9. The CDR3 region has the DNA TGCGCCAGCAGCCAACCCCTAGCGGGAGCGGACGAGCAGTACTTC. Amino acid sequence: CASSQPLAGADEQYF.

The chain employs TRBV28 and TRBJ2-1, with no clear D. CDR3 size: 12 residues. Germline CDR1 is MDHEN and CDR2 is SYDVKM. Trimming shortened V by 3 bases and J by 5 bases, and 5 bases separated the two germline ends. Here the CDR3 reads CASSLADNEQFF. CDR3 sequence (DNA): TGTGCCAGCAGTTTGGCAGACAATGAGCAGTTCTTC.

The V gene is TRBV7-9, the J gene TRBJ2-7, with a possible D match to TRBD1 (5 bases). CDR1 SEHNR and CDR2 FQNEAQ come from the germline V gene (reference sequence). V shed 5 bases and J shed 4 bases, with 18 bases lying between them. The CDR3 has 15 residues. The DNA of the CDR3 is TGTGCCAGCAGCCAAGGACAACCGACCCTTTACGAGCAGTACTTC. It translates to CASSQGQPTLYEQYF.

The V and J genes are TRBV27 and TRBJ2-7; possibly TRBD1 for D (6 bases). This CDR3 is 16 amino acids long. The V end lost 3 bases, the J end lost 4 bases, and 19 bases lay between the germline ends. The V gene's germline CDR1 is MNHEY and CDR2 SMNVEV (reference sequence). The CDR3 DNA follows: TGTGCCAGCAGTTTGTTGAAGACAGGCGGCACTTACGAGCAGTACTTC. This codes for CASSLLKTGGTYEQYF.

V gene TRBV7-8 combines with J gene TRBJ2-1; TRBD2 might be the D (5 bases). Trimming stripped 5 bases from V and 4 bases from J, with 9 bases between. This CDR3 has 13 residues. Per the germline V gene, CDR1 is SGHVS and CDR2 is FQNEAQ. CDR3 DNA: TGTGCCAGCAGCCTTGGACTGTACAATGAGCAGTTCTTC. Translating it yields CASSLGLYNEQFF.

CDR3 residues: CASSQGASGGRPDTQYF. CDR3 DNA sequence: TGTGCCAGCAGCCAAGGGGCTAGCGGGGGACGACCAGATACGCAGTATTTT. V gene TRBV4-2 combines with J gene TRBJ2-3, with 10 bases matching TRBD2. Germline assignment: CDR1 LGHNA and CDR2 YNFKEQ. CDR3 length: 17 amino acids. Losses at the gene ends were 1 base for V and 4 bases for J; bases not matched to a gene: 8.

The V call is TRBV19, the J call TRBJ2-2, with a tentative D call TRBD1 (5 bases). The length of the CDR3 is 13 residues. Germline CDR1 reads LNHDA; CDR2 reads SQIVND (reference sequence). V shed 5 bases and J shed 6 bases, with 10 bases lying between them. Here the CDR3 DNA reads TGTGCCAGTAGTTTCAGGGTCGCCGGGGAGCTGTTTTTT. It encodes CASSFRVAGELFF.

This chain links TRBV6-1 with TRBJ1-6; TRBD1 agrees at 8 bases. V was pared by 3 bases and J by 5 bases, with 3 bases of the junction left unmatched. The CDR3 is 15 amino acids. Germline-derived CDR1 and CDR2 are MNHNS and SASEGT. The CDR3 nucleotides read TGTGCCAGCAGTGACCGGGACAGGAATAATTCACCCCTCCACTTT. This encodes CASSDRDRNNSPLHF.

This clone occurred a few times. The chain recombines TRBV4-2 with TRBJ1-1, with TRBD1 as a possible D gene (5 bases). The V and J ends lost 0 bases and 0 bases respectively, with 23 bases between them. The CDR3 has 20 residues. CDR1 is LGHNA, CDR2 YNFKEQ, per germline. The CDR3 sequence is CASSQEPLGGKLGMNTEAFF. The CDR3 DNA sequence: TGTGCCAGCAGCCAAGAGCCCCTGGGGGGGAAGTTGGGAATGAACACTGAAGCTTTCTTT.

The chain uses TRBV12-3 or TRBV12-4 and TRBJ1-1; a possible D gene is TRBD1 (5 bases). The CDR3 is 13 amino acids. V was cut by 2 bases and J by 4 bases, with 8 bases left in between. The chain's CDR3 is CASSLNQGTEAFF. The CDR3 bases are TGTGCCAGCAGTTTAAACCAGGGCACTGAAGCTTTCTTT.

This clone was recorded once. CDR3: CASSLLGTGMNEAFF. The CDR3 DNA is TGTGCCAGCAGCTTACTCGGGACAGGGATGAATGAAGCTTTCTTT. The rearrangement links TRBV7-9 to TRBJ1-1; 9 bases align to TRBD1. With V trimmed by 2 bases and J by 7 bases, 8 bases remained unmatched. CDR1 is SEHNR and CDR2 is FQNEAQ in the germline V gene (reference sequence). This CDR3 is 15 amino acids long.